The clone carrying this TCR beta chain has only a few counts. This sample stems from a study of patients and donors after allogeneic stem cell transplantation. This CDR3 has 12 residues. CDR1 and CDR2 (germline): SNHLY, FYNNEI. With 6 bases removed from V and 7 bases from J, the gap between germline ends came to 12 bases. TCRdb called the RT-PCR reads again in MiXCR, with one record for every CDR3 protein. The table records 400,000 to 500,000 distinct CDR3 sequences, approximately 16% of them present only once. Sequencing used blood, either unsorted or a sorted T cell fraction (not recorded which). The chain has TRBV2 and TRBJ1-1, with D uncertain. The sequence came from a human donor who was either an allogeneic HSCT recipient or a stem cell or donor lymphocyte infusion donor (not recorded which). It is not recorded whose cells these are; they may come from a transplant donor. CDR3 coding DNA: TGTGCCAGCAGAACGGACGTTTTTGAAGCTTTCTTT. It translates to CASRTDVFEAFF.